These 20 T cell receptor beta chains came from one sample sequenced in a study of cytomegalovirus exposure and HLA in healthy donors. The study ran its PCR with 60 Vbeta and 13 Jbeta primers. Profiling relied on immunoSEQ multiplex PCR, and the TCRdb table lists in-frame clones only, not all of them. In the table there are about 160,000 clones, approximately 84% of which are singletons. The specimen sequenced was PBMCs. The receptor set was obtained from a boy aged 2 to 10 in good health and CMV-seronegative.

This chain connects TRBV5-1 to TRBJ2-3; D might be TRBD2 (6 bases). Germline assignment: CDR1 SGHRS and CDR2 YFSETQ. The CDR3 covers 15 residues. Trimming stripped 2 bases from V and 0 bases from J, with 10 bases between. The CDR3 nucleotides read TGCGCCAGCAGCTTTATTAGCGGCAGCACAGATACGCAGTATTTT. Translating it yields CASSFISGSTDTQYF.

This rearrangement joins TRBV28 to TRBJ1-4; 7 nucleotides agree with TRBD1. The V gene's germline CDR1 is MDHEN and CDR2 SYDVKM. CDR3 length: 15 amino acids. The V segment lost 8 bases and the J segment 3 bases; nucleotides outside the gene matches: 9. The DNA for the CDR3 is TGTGCCAGCCTCCTTAACAGGGGATCTAATGAAAAACTGTTTTTT. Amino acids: CASLLNRGSNEKLFF.

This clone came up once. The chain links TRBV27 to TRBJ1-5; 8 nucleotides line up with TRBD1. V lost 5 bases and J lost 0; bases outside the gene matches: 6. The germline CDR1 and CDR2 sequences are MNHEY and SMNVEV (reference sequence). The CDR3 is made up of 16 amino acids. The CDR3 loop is CASSTNRGGSNQPQHF. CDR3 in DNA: TGTGCCAGCAGTACAAACAGGGGGGGTAGCAATCAGCCCCAGCATTTT.

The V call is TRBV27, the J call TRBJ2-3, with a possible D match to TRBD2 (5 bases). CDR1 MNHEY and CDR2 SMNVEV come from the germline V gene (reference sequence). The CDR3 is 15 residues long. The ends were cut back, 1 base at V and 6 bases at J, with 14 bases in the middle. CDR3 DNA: TGTGCCAGCAGTTTATGGGCTACCTCGGGGGATACGCAGTATTTT. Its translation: CASSLWATSGDTQYF.

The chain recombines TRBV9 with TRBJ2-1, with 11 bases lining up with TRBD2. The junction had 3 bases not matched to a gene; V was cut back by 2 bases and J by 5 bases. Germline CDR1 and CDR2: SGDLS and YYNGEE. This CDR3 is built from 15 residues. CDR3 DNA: TGTGCCAGCAGCGTTACTAGCGGGGGTGACAATGAGCAGTTCTTC. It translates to CASSVTSGGDNEQFF.

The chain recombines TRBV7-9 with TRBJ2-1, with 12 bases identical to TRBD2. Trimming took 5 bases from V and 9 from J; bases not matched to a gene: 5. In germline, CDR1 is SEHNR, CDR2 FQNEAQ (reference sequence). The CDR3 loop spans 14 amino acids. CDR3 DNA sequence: TGTGCCAGCAGCACTAGCGGGAGGCCAGGTGAGCAGTTCTTC. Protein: CASSTSGRPGEQFF.

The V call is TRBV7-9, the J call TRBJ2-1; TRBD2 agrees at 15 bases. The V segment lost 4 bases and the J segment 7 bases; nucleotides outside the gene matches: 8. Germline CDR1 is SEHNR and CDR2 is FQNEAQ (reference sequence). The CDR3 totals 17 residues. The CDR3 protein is CASSSYLGLAGGNEQFF. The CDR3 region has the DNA TGTGCCAGCAGCTCATACCTTGGACTAGCGGGAGGGAATGAGCAGTTCTTC.

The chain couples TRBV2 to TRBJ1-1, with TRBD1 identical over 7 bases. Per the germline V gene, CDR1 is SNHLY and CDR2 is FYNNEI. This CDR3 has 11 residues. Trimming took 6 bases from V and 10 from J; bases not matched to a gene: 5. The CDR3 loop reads CASRARGIAFF. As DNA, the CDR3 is TGTGCCAGCAGGGCCAGGGGGATAGCTTTCTTT.

CDR3 sequence reads: CASSLEGGLAGRYNEQFF. As DNA, the CDR3 is TGCGCCAGCAGCTTGGAGGGGGGACTAGCGGGTAGATACAATGAGCAGTTCTTC. The V call is TRBV5-1, the J call TRBJ2-1; 12 bases are shared with TRBD2. The V gene's germline CDR1 is SGHRS and CDR2 YFSETQ. The CDR3 spans 18 residues. Germline trimming cut 0 bases from V and 4 bases from J; bases unmatched to any gene: 8.

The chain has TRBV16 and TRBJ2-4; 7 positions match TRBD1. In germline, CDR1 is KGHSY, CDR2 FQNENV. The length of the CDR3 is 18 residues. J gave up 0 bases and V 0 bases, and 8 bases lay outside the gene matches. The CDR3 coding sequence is TGTGCCAGCAGCCAATCTCTTGGGCAGGGGGAAGCCAAAAACATTCAGTACTTC. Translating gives CASSQSLGQGEAKNIQYF.

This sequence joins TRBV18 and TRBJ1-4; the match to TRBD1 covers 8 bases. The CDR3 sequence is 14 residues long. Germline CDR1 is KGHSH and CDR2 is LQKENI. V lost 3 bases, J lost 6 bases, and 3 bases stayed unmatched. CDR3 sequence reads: CASSPRTGYEKLFF. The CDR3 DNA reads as TGTGCCAGCTCACCGAGGACAGGGTATGAAAAACTGTTTTTT.

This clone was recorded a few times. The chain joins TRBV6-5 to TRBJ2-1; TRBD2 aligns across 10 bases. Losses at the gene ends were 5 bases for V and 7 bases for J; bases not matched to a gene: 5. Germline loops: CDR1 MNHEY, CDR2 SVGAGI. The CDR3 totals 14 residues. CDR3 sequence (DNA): TGTGCCAGCAGTCGCGGACTAGCGGCGAATGAGCAGTTCTTC. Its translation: CASSRGLAANEQFF.

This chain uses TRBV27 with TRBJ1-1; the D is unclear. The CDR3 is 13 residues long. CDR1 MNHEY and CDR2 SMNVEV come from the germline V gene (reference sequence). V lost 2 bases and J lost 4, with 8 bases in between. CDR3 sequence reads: CASSLNPGTEAFF. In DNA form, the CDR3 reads TGTGCCAGCAGTTTAAACCCCGGCACTGAAGCTTTCTTT.

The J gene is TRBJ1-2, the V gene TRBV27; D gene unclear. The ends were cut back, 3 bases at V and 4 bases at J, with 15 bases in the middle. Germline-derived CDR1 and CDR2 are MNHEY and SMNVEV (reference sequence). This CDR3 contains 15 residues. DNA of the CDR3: TGTGCCAGCAGTTTTCTTGGCATAGGAGGCTATGGCTACACCTTC. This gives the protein CASSFLGIGGYGYTF.

DNA of the CDR3: TGTGCCAGACGTCTAGCGGGAGGGGAGACCCAGTACTTC. This encodes CARRLAGGETQYF. This rearrangement joins TRBV14 to TRBJ2-5, with TRBD2 matching 12 bases. Trimming at V came to 9 bases and at J to 5 bases, leaving 4 bases not matched to a gene. CDR1 and CDR2 from the germline V gene are SGHDN and FVKESK. This CDR3 comprises 13 residues.

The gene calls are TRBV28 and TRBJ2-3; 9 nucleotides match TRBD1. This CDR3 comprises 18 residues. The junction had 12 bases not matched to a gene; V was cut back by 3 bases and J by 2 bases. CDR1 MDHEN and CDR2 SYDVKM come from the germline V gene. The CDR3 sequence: CASSLTGGGAGYTDTQYF. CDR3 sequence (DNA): TGTGCCAGCAGTTTGACAGGGGGGGGTGCGGGGTACACAGATACGCAGTATTTT.

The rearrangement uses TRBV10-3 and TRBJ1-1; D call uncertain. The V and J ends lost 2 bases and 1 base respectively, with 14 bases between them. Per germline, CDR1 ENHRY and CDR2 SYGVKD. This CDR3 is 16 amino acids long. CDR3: CAISEREVRENTEAFF. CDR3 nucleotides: TGTGCCATCAGTGAGAGGGAGGTCCGTGAGAACACTGAAGCTTTCTTT.

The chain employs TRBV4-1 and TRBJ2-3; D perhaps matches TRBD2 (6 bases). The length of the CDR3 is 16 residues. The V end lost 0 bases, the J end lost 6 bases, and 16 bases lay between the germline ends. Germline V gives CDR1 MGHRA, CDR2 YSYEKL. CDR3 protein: CASSQENSLAEDTQYF. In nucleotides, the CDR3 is TGCGCCAGCAGCCAAGAAAATTCACTAGCTGAGGATACGCAGTATTTT.

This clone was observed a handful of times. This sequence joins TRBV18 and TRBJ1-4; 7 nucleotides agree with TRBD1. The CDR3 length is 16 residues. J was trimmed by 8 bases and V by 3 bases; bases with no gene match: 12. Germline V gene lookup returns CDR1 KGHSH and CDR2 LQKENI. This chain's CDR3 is CASSPSRTGWGEKLFF. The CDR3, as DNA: TGTGCCAGCTCACCTAGTCGGACAGGATGGGGCGAAAAACTGTTTTTT.

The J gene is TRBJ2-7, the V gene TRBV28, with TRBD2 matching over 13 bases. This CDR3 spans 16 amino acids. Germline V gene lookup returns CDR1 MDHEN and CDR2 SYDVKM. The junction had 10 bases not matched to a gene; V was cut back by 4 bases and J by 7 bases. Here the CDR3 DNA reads TGTGCCAGCAGTTCCACTAGCGGGAGGGGTTTCGGGGAGCAGTACTTC. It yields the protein CASSSTSGRGFGEQYF. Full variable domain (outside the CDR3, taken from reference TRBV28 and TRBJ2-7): DVKVTQSSRYLVKRTGEKVFLECVQDMDHENMFWYRQDPGLGLRLIYFSYDVKMKEKGDIPEGYSVSREKKERFSLILESASTNQTSMYLCASSSTSGRGFGEQYFGPGTRLTVT.